What follows are 25 T cell receptor beta chains derived from one specimen sequenced in a study of glioma-infiltrating T cells after dendritic cell vaccination. Repertoires were generated with immunoSEQ multiplex PCR, while TCRdb's copy carries only in-frame clones and drops some. In the table there are under 100,000 clones, approximately 81% of which are singletons. Sequenced here: blood, sampled before dendritic cell vaccination. Source of these receptors: a human donor with glioblastoma.

CDR3 residues: CSVAGGGETQYF. DNA for the CDR3: TGCAGCGTTGCAGGGGGTGGGGAGACCCAGTACTTC. The chain links TRBV29-1 to TRBJ2-5; 7 positions agree with TRBD1. The CDR3 contains 12 residues. With 4 bases clipped from V and 5 bases from J, the junction kept 4 bases outside the gene matches. Germline CDR1 SQVTM, CDR2 ANQGSEA.

The rearrangement uses TRBV11-2 and TRBJ2-5; D is unclear. Germline V CDR1 and CDR2: SGHAT, FQNNGV. The V end lost 4 bases, the J end lost 7 bases, and 10 bases lay between the germline ends. The CDR3 spans 12 residues. The CDR3 here is CASSSTAATQYF. Here the CDR3 DNA reads TGTGCCAGCAGCTCCACCGCGGCGACCCAGTACTTC.

The CDR3 DNA reads as TGTGCCAGCAGTGAAGTTAACTACAATGAGCAGTTCTTC. Amino acids: CASSEVNYNEQFF. This rearrangement joins TRBV6-1 to TRBJ2-1; the D is unclear. V lost 1 base to trimming and J lost 3 bases, with 4 bases between them. Germline CDR1 reads MNHNS; CDR2 reads SASEGT. The CDR3 is made up of 13 amino acids.

This chain uses TRBV5-1 with TRBJ1-6; D is ambiguous. The germline CDR1 and CDR2 sequences are SGHRS and YFSETQ. Deletions cut 0 bases from V and 8 bases from J, with 6 bases between. The CDR3 contains 13 residues. In nucleotides, the CDR3 is TGCGCCAGCAGCTTGGACATGGATTCACCCCTCCACTTT. It codes for CASSLDMDSPLHF.

The rearrangement uses TRBV14 and TRBJ1-4; no reliable D call. The CDR3 is 17 residues long. V was trimmed by 1 base and J by 6 bases, leaving 18 bases between them. Germline V lookup: CDR1 SGHDN, CDR2 FVKESK. CDR3 residues: CASSQGFWALGDEKLFF. CDR3 in DNA: TGTGCCAGCAGCCAAGGTTTCTGGGCCCTCGGCGATGAAAAACTGTTTTTT.

The chain has TRBV19 and TRBJ2-5, with 9 positions matching TRBD1. The V and J ends lost 5 bases and 3 bases, in that order; junction bases with no gene match: 4. This CDR3 region has 14 residues. Germline CDR1 is LNHDA and CDR2 is SQIVND (reference sequence). CDR3 sequence reads: CASSVRDREETQYF. The CDR3 region has the DNA TGTGCCAGTAGTGTCCGGGACAGGGAAGAGACCCAGTACTTC.

The chain uses TRBV7-9 and TRBJ2-5; a possible D gene is TRBD1 (8 bases). The germline V gene has CDR1 SEHNR and CDR2 FQNEAQ (reference sequence). This CDR3 region has 15 residues. Deletions cut 1 base from V and 3 bases from J, with 12 bases between. The CDR3 spells CASSLGQGREETQYF. CDR3 DNA: TGTGCCAGCAGCTTAGGACAGGGGAGGGAAGAGACCCAGTACTTC.

J is TRBJ1-1 and V is TRBV30; TRBD1 might be the D (5 bases). V lost 2 bases to trimming and J lost 1 base, with 14 bases between them. Germline assignment: CDR1 GTSNPN and CDR2 SVGIG (reference sequence). CDR3 length: 15 residues. The CDR3 sequence: CAWSRERGRNTEAFF. The DNA of the CDR3 is TGTGCCTGGAGTCGGGAGCGGGGCCGGAACACTGAAGCTTTCTTT.

The chain has TRBV5-6 and TRBJ1-2; D ambiguous. The CDR3 contains 13 residues. V dropped 1 base and J dropped 8 bases, with 12 bases sitting between them. In germline, CDR1 is SGHDT, CDR2 YYEEEE. The CDR3 DNA reads as TGTGCCAGCAGCTTGTTGGCCGGAGACGGCTACACCTTC. This encodes CASSLLAGDGYTF. Looking up the rest from reference TRBV5-6 and TRBJ1-2 gives the full variable domain: DAGVTQSPTHLIKTRGQQVTLRCSPKSGHDTVSWYQQALGQGPQFIFQYYEEEERQRGNFPDRFSGHQFPNYSSELNVNALLLGDSALYLCASSLLAGDGYTFGSGTRLTVV.

The chain uses TRBV5-1 and TRBJ1-3; D gene uncertain. V gave up 1 base and J gave up 0 bases, with 11 bases separating them. CDR1 and CDR2 from the germline V gene are SGHRS and YFSETQ. This CDR3 has 16 amino acids. CDR3 loop: CASSLSGGSSGNTIYF. CDR3 bases: TGCGCCAGCAGCTTGTCGGGCGGGAGCTCTGGAAACACCATATATTTT.

In this sample, this clone turned up a few times. The chain joins TRBV5-1 to TRBJ2-3; 7 bases map to TRBD2. V trimming: 6 bases; J trimming: 0 bases; junction bases outside the gene matches: 4. Germline V gene sequence: CDR1 SGHRS, CDR2 YFSETQ. This CDR3 is 14 amino acids long. CDR3 in amino acids: CASKGEGSTDTQYF. Written as DNA, the CDR3 is TGCGCCAGCAAAGGGGAGGGGAGCACAGATACGCAGTATTTT.

This clone was observed a single time. This chain connects TRBV19 to TRBJ2-2; TRBD1 agrees at 8 bases. V was clipped by 10 bases and J by 0 bases; unmatched bases: 13. Germline V gives CDR1 LNHDA, CDR2 SQIVND (reference sequence). There are 17 residues in the CDR3. CDR3 sequence (DNA): TGTGCCACAAGATTAGAGGGACAGGCGACGAACACCGGGGAGCTGTTTTTT. It codes for CATRLEGQATNTGELFF.

This rearrangement joins TRBV6-5 to TRBJ2-6; TRBD2 is a possible D gene (6 bases). CDR1 is MNHEY, CDR2 SVGAGI, per germline. The CDR3 runs to 16 residues. Trimming shortened V by 2 bases and J by 0 bases, and 8 bases separated the two germline ends. Written as DNA, the CDR3 is TGTGCCAGCAGTTACGGAGGGAACTCTGGGGCCAACGTCCTGACTTTC. Protein sequence: CASSYGGNSGANVLTF.

The genes are TRBV2 and TRBJ2-1; 14 bases fit TRBD2. CDR3 length equals 14 residues. Germline CDR1 is SNHLY and CDR2 is FYNNEI. The ends lost 8 bases at V and 9 bases at J; junction bases unmatched: 6. The CDR3 DNA follows: TGTGCCAGCGGAGGACTAGCGGGAGGCAGTGAGCAGTTCTTC. It is translated as CASGGLAGGSEQFF.

CDR3 coding DNA: TGTGCCAGCAGCTTAGATGGTGGACAGGGCTACGAGCAGTACTTC. This encodes CASSLDGGQGYEQYF. The V call is TRBV7-3, the J call TRBJ2-7; TRBD1 aligns across 8 bases. Per germline, CDR1 SGHTA and CDR2 FQGTGA. The ends lost 2 bases at V and 3 bases at J; junction bases unmatched: 6. The CDR3 runs to 15 residues.

The CDR3 nucleotides are TGCGCCAGCAGCCAAGACGGGAGCCCCTACAATGAGCAGTTCTTC. Amino acid sequence: CASSQDGSPYNEQFF. This chain uses TRBV4-3 with TRBJ2-1; weak D call: TRBD2 (6 bases). CDR1 is LGHNA, CDR2 YSLEER, per germline. This CDR3 is 15 amino acids long. V lost 0 bases to trimming and J lost 2 bases, with 8 bases between them.

The chain recombines TRBV20-1 with TRBJ1-2; D is uncertain. The V end was cut by 7 bases, the J end by 6 bases, with 6 bases between. The CDR3 has 9 residues. CDR1 and CDR2 (germline): DFQATT, SNEGSKA (reference sequence). The DNA of the CDR3 is TGCAGTGTTCAGGATGGCTACACCTTC. It yields the protein CSVQDGYTF.

The chain has TRBV6-5 and TRBJ2-5; D ambiguous. Germline lookup yields CDR1 MNHEY and CDR2 SVGAGI. Trimming removed 2 bases at V and 2 bases at J, with 12 bases between. This CDR3 contains 15 residues. CDR3 region: CASSYNFQRQETQYF. Here the CDR3 DNA reads TGTGCCAGCAGTTACAACTTTCAGAGGCAAGAGACCCAGTACTTC.

V and J are TRBV7-9 and TRBJ1-2; no clear D. The CDR3 is 13 residues long. V was pared by 5 bases and J by 6 bases, with 13 bases between. Per the germline V gene, CDR1 is SEHNR and CDR2 is FQNEAQ (reference sequence). This CDR3 reads CASSVREPDGYTF. In DNA form, the CDR3 reads TGTGCCAGCAGCGTCCGGGAACCCGATGGCTACACCTTC.

The chain links TRBV5-6 to TRBJ2-4; 9 nucleotides agree with TRBD1. This CDR3 contains 16 residues. The V and J ends lost 0 bases and 2 bases, in that order; junction bases with no gene match: 3. Germline CDR1 reads SGHDT; CDR2 reads YYEEEE. As DNA, the CDR3 is TGTGCCAGCAGCTTGGAAGGGACAGGGACCAAAAACATTCAGTACTTC. Translating gives CASSLEGTGTKNIQYF.

The sample holds a few counts of this clone. V usage is TRBV11-3 and J usage is TRBJ2-3; D unresolved. The germline V and J ends were trimmed by 2 bases and 2 bases, with 17 bases remaining between them. Germline CDR1 SGHNT, CDR2 YENEEA. This CDR3 region has 17 residues. The DNA for the CDR3 is TGTGCCAGCAGCTTACCCTCCCGCTTGGGCGCCACAGATACGCAGTATTTT. Translated: CASSLPSRLGATDTQYF.

The V and J genes are TRBV6-5 and TRBJ1-3, with 7 positions matching TRBD1. Germline CDR1 is MNHEY and CDR2 is SVGAGI. V lost 2 bases to trimming and J lost 5 bases; unmatched junction nucleotides: 9. The CDR3 has 16 residues. The CDR3 coding sequence is TGTGCCAGCAGTTACAGTTTTAGGGGGCAAAGAAACACCATATATTTT. As protein: CASSYSFRGQRNTIYF.

CDR3 in amino acids: CASSLPSGSHNEQFF. The CDR3 bases are TGTGCCAGCAGCTTGCCTAGCGGGAGCCACAATGAGCAGTTCTTC. The chain uses TRBV5-4 and TRBJ2-1; 10 bases align to TRBD2. V dropped 1 base and J dropped 5; count of bases not matched to a gene: 3. The CDR3 has 15 residues. Germline loops: CDR1 SGHNT, CDR2 YYREEE (reference sequence).

The chain is built from TRBV25-1 and TRBJ2-3; TRBD2 matches at 7 bases. From germline, CDR1 is MGHDK and CDR2 SYGVNS. The CDR3 has 14 residues. V was pared by 6 bases and J by 6 bases, with 9 bases of the junction left unmatched. This chain's CDR3 is CASSGGGVIDTQYF. The CDR3 bases are TGTGCCAGCAGCGGGGGAGGGGTCATCGATACGCAGTATTTT.

V gene TRBV5-1 combines with J gene TRBJ2-1, with 12 bases identical to TRBD2. Germline CDR1 reads SGHRS; CDR2 reads YFSETQ. This CDR3 has 15 residues. V shed 7 bases, J shed 0 bases, and the junction held 2 bases outside the gene matches. The DNA of the CDR3 is TGCGCCAGCCGGACTAGCGGGGACTCCTACAATGAGCAGTTCTTC. As protein: CASRTSGDSYNEQFF.